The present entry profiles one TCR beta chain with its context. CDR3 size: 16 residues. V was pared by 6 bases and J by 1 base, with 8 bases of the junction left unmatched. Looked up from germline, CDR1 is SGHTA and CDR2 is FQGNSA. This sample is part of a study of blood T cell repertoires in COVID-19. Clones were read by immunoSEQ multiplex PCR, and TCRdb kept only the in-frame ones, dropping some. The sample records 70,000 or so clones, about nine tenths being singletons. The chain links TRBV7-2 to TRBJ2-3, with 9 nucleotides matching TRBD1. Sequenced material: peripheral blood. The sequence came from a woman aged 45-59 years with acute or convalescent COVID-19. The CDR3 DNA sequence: TGTGCCAGCAGGGCCCCGGGACAGGGCCGCACAGATACGCAGTATTTT. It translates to CASRAPGQGRTDTQYF.